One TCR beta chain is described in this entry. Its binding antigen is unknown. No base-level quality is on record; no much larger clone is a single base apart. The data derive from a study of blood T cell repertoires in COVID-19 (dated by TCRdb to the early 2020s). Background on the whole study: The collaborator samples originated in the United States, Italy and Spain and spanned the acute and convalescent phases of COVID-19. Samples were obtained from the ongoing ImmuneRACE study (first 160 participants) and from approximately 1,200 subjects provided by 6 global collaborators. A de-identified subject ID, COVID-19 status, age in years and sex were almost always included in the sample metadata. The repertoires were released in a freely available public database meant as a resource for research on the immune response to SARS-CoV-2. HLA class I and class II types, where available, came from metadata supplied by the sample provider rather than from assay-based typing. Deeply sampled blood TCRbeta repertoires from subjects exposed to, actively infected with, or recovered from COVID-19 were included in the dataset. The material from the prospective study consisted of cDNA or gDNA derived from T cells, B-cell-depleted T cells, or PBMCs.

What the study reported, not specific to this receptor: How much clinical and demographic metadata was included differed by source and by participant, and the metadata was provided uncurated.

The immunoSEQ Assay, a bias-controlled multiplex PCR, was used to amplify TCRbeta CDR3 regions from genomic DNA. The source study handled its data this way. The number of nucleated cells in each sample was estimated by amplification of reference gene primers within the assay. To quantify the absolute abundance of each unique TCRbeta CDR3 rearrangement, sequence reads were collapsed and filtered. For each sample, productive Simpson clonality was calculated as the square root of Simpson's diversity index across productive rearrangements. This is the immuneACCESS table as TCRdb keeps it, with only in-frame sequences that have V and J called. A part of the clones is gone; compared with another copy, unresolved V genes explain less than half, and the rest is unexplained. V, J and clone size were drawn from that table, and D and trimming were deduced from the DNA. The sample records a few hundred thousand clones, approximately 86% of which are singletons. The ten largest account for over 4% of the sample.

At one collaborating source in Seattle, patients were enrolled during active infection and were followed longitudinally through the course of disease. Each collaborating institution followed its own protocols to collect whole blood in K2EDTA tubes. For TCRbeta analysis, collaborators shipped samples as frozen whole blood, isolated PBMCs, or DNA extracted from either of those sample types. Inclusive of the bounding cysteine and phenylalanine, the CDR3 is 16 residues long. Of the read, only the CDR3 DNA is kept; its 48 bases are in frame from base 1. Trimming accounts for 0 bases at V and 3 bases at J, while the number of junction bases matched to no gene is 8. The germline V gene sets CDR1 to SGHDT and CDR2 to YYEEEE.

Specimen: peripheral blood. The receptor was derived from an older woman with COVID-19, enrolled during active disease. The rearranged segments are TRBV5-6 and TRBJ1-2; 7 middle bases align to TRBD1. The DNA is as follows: TGTGCCAGCAGCTTGGAGGGGGCACGGTGGTACTATGGCTACACCTTC. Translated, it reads CASSLEGARWYYGYTF.